The entry below gives a single T cell receptor beta chain sequence along with its context. Its specificity is not known. V shed 2 bases and J shed 1 base, with 11 bases lying between them. Germline CDR1 and CDR2: SGHDN and FVKESK. This CDR3 region has 15 residues. The record originates from a study of CD8 T cells in ankylosing spondylitis. Whole-study results and caveats: Disease-associated clonotypes exhibited CD8+ identity and were relatively infrequent in peripheral blood. In the blood and synovial fluid of reactive arthritis, some motif variants had been previously reported.

Quantitative barcoded 5'-RACE was used to prepare TCR beta libraries. TCRdb reanalysed the 5' RACE reads using MiXCR and keeps one entry per CDR3 protein. The data contain approximately 250,000 distinct CDR3 sequences, about 10% of them singletons. Specimen: blood, either unsorted or a sorted T cell fraction (not recorded which). The chain is built from TRBV14 and TRBJ1-1, with D possibly matching TRBD1 (6 bases). The source is a male donor with ankylosing spondylitis or in good health (not recorded which). The DNA of the CDR3 is TGTGCCAGCAGCCAACTCAGGGGCTGGAACACTGAAGCTTTCTTT. Protein: CASSQLRGWNTEAFF.